The rows below give T cell receptor beta chains drawn from one sample of a study of CD8+ T cells in alopecia areata. This table comes from immunoSEQ multiplex PCR, and its TCRdb copy is limited to in-frame clones, with some not included. The table records about 190,000 clones, more than 55% of them present only once. Here the sequenced sample was CD4+ T cells sorted from blood, taken at week 4, from a patient treated with tofacitinib. The receptors were sampled from a human donor with alopecia areata. Each CDR3 is given with its conserved first and last residue. The D gene is left open where the match is weak. Some rows have no size entry. The others give once, few or many, or a class for an expanded clone.

D gene: -
J gene: TRBJ1-3
clone size: -
V gene: TRBV30
CDR3 protein: CAGGSNTIYF
CDR3 DNA: TGTGCCGGAGGGTCCAACACCATATATTTT

D gene: -
J gene: TRBJ1-2
clone size: few
V gene: TRBV12-5
CDR3 protein: CASGLGTGGDYGYTF
CDR3 DNA: TGTGCTAGTGGTTTGGGGACCGGGGGCGACTATGGCTACACCTTC

D gene: TRBD1
J gene: TRBJ1-2
clone size: -
V gene: TRBV29-1
CDR3 protein: CSGLQGDYGYTF
CDR3 DNA: TGCAGCGGGTTACAGGGGGACTATGGCTACACCTTC

D gene: TRBD1
J gene: TRBJ1-3
clone size: -
V gene: TRBV5-6
CDR3 protein: CASSFWTGNTIYF
CDR3 DNA: TGTGCCAGCAGCTTCTGGACAGGGAACACCATATATTTT

D gene: -
J gene: TRBJ1-1
clone size: few
V gene: TRBV6-1
CDR3 protein: CASSEGMFGAFF
CDR3 DNA: TGTGCCAGCAGTGAAGGGATGTTCGGAGCTTTCTTT

D gene: -
J gene: TRBJ2-7
clone size: -
V gene: TRBV20-1
CDR3 protein: CSASPGDEQYF
CDR3 DNA: TGCAGTGCTAGCCCCGGCGACGAGCAGTACTTC

D gene: -
J gene: TRBJ2-4
clone size: -
V gene: TRBV15
CDR3 protein: CATAPDLAKNIQYF
CDR3 DNA: TGTGCCACCGCCCCTGACCTAGCCAAAAACATTCAGTACTTC

D gene: TRBD1
J gene: TRBJ1-2
clone size: -
V gene: TRBV30
CDR3 protein: CAWIRFPGTGEGYTF
CDR3 DNA: TGTGCCTGGATACGGTTTCCCGGGACAGGGGAAGGCTACACCTTC

D gene: TRBD2
J gene: TRBJ2-2
clone size: -
V gene: TRBV2
CDR3 protein: CASNGGRRDGELFF
CDR3 DNA: TGTGCCAGCAATGGCGGGAGGAGGGACGGGGAGCTGTTTTTT

D gene: -
J gene: TRBJ2-5
clone size: -
V gene: TRBV11-2
CDR3 protein: CASSQRVGGGQETQYF
CDR3 DNA: TGTGCCAGCAGCCAAAGGGTGGGAGGTGGCCAAGAGACCCAGTACTTC

D gene: -
J gene: TRBJ2-7
clone size: -
V gene: TRBV11-2
CDR3 protein: CASSLDTFEQYF
CDR3 DNA: TGTGCCAGCAGCTTAGATACGTTCGAGCAGTACTTC

D gene: -
J gene: TRBJ2-6
clone size: -
V gene: TRBV4-2
CDR3 protein: CASSQQGSGANVLTF
CDR3 DNA: TGTGCCAGCAGCCAACAGGGATCTGGGGCCAACGTCCTGACTTTC

D gene: -
J gene: TRBJ1-1
clone size: -
V gene: TRBV25-1
CDR3 protein: CASSVGGSGNTEAFF
CDR3 DNA: TGTGCCAGCAGTGTGGGAGGGTCTGGGAACACTGAAGCTTTCTTT

D gene: TRBD1
J gene: TRBJ2-1
clone size: -
V gene: TRBV7-8
CDR3 protein: CASSRRDRGNEQFF
CDR3 DNA: TGTGCCAGCAGCCGTCGGGACAGGGGTAATGAGCAGTTCTTC

D gene: -
J gene: TRBJ2-7
clone size: -
V gene: TRBV5-4
CDR3 protein: CASSQVSGEDQYF
CDR3 DNA: TGCGCCAGCAGCCAAGTATCAGGGGAAGATCAATACTTC

D gene: -
J gene: TRBJ2-5
clone size: -
V gene: TRBV30
CDR3 protein: CAWTWGRETQYF
CDR3 DNA: TGTGCCTGGACTTGGGGGCGAGAGACCCAGTACTTC

D gene: TRBD2
J gene: TRBJ2-5
clone size: -
V gene: TRBV25-1
CDR3 protein: CASSELKGGETQYF
CDR3 DNA: TGTGCCAGCAGTGAATTAAAGGGAGGGGAGACCCAGTACTTC

D gene: TRBD2
J gene: TRBJ2-7
clone size: -
V gene: TRBV28
CDR3 protein: CASSILSGSSYEQYF
CDR3 DNA: TGTGCCAGCAGTATTCTTAGCGGGAGCTCCTACGAGCAGTACTTC

D gene: TRBD1
J gene: TRBJ1-1
clone size: -
V gene: TRBV5-1
CDR3 protein: CASSPGTGEAFF
CDR3 DNA: TGCGCCAGCAGCCCCGGGACAGGTGAAGCTTTCTTT

D gene: -
J gene: TRBJ2-1
clone size: once
V gene: TRBV2
CDR3 protein: CASSELEVNEQFF
CDR3 DNA: TGTGCCAGCAGTGAACTAGAAGTCAATGAGCAGTTCTTC

D gene: -
J gene: TRBJ2-5
clone size: -
V gene: TRBV6-5
CDR3 protein: CAISEFETQYF
CDR3 DNA: TGTGCCATCAGTGAGTTCGAGACCCAGTACTTC

D gene: -
J gene: TRBJ1-1
clone size: -
V gene: TRBV30
CDR3 protein: CAWSVNWSGYTEAFF
CDR3 DNA: TGTGCCTGGAGTGTAAATTGGTCCGGCTACACTGAAGCTTTCTTT

D gene: TRBD2
J gene: TRBJ2-5
clone size: -
V gene: TRBV2
CDR3 protein: CASSYLAAQETQYF
CDR3 DNA: TGTGCCAGCAGTTATCTAGCGGCACAAGAGACCCAGTACTTC

D gene: -
J gene: TRBJ2-1
clone size: few
V gene: TRBV15
CDR3 protein: CATSPGSAYEQFF
CDR3 DNA: TGTGCCACCAGCCCTGGCTCAGCGTATGAGCAGTTCTTC

D gene: -
J gene: TRBJ1-1
clone size: -
V gene: TRBV27
CDR3 protein: CASTPVGGAEAFF
CDR3 DNA: TGTGCCAGCACCCCGGTTGGGGGCGCTGAAGCTTTCTTT

D gene: TRBD2
J gene: TRBJ2-7
clone size: many
V gene: TRBV5-6
CDR3 protein: CASSLDLAGGEQYF
CDR3 DNA: TGTGCCAGCAGCTTGGATCTAGCGGGAGGCGAGCAGTACTTC

D gene: TRBD1
J gene: TRBJ2-5
clone size: few
V gene: TRBV9
CDR3 protein: CASSLGQGGETQYF
CDR3 DNA: TGTGCCAGCAGCTTGGGACAGGGAGGAGAGACCCAGTACTTC

D gene: -
J gene: TRBJ2-1
clone size: few
V gene: TRBV14
CDR3 protein: CASSQAIYEQFF
CDR3 DNA: TGTGCCAGCAGCCAAGCGATTTATGAGCAGTTCTTC

D gene: -
J gene: TRBJ2-5
clone size: -
V gene: TRBV18
CDR3 protein: CASSPGQRETQYF
CDR3 DNA: TGTGCCAGCTCTCCCGGACAGAGAGAGACCCAGTACTTC

D gene: -
J gene: TRBJ2-5
clone size: -
V gene: TRBV29-1
CDR3 protein: CSVVILSETQYF
CDR3 DNA: TGCAGCGTTGTTATCCTTTCCGAGACCCAGTACTTC

D gene: -
J gene: TRBJ2-7
clone size: -
V gene: TRBV5-1
CDR3 protein: CASSPGGGSTNEQYF
CDR3 DNA: TGCGCCAGCAGCCCGGGGGGCGGGAGTACGAACGAGCAGTACTTC

D gene: -
J gene: TRBJ2-5
clone size: -
V gene: TRBV6-5
CDR3 protein: CASSHGETQYF
CDR3 DNA: TGTGCCAGCAGTCACGGCGAGACCCAGTACTTC

D gene: -
J gene: TRBJ2-7
clone size: -
V gene: TRBV29-1
CDR3 protein: CSVASGMGGNSYEQYF
CDR3 DNA: TGCAGCGTTGCGTCAGGGATGGGTGGGAACTCCTACGAGCAGTACTTC

D gene: -
J gene: TRBJ2-1
clone size: -
V gene: TRBV10-3
CDR3 protein: CAISESAGEGEQFF
CDR3 DNA: TGTGCCATCAGTGAGTCGGCAGGGGAAGGGGAGCAGTTCTTC

D gene: -
J gene: TRBJ2-5
clone size: -
V gene: TRBV29-1
CDR3 protein: CSGALTQETQYF
CDR3 DNA: TGCAGCGGAGCCTTGACCCAAGAGACCCAGTACTTC

D gene: -
J gene: TRBJ2-3
clone size: -
V gene: TRBV29-1
CDR3 protein: CSVEGTRLHGASGGF
CDR3 DNA: TGCAGCGTCGAAGGGACAAGGCTGCATGGGGCTAGCGGCGGTTTT

D gene: -
J gene: TRBJ1-1
clone size: -
V gene: TRBV7-2
CDR3 protein: CASRGVLGMNTEAFF
CDR3 DNA: TGTGCCAGCAGGGGAGTTTTGGGCATGAACACTGAAGCTTTCTTT

D gene: TRBD1
J gene: TRBJ1-1
clone size: -
V gene: TRBV6-6
CDR3 protein: CASSSAGQPSEAFF
CDR3 DNA: TGTGCCAGCAGTTCGGCGGGACAGCCTTCTGAAGCTTTCTTT

D gene: TRBD2
J gene: TRBJ2-2
clone size: -
V gene: TRBV19
CDR3 protein: CASRTSDTGELFF
CDR3 DNA: TGTGCCAGTCGGACTAGCGACACCGGGGAGCTGTTTTTT

D gene: -
J gene: TRBJ2-7
clone size: -
V gene: TRBV5-1
CDR3 protein: CASSLLRGYEQYF
CDR3 DNA: TGCGCCAGCAGCCTCCTTCGGGGCTACGAGCAGTACTTC

D gene: -
J gene: TRBJ2-1
clone size: -
V gene: TRBV30
CDR3 protein: CAWRALPGEQFF
CDR3 DNA: TGTGCCTGGAGGGCCCTACCTGGCGAGCAGTTCTTC

D gene: TRBD1
J gene: TRBJ1-2
clone size: -
V gene: TRBV30
CDR3 protein: CAWSLTRKGQGSNGYTF
CDR3 DNA: TGTGCCTGGAGCCTGACCCGAAAGGGACAGGGCTCCAATGGCTACACCTTC

D gene: TRBD2
J gene: TRBJ2-3
clone size: -
V gene: TRBV7-9
CDR3 protein: CASSLSRAGVGDTQYF
CDR3 DNA: TGTGCCAGCAGCTTAAGCCGAGCGGGAGTAGGGGATACGCAGTATTTT

D gene: TRBD1
J gene: TRBJ1-1
clone size: few
V gene: TRBV29-1
CDR3 protein: CSVVRGQRNTEAFF
CDR3 DNA: TGCAGCGTTGTCCGGGGACAGAGGAACACTGAAGCTTTCTTT

D gene: -
J gene: TRBJ2-1
clone size: -
V gene: TRBV15
CDR3 protein: CATSRKGWGRGNEQFF
CDR3 DNA: TGTGCCACCAGCAGAAAAGGTTGGGGCCGGGGGAATGAGCAGTTCTTC

D gene: -
J gene: TRBJ2-1
clone size: -
V gene: TRBV9
CDR3 protein: CASSVRQGGNEQFF
CDR3 DNA: TGTGCCAGCAGCGTCCGTCAGGGGGGCAATGAGCAGTTCTTC

D gene: TRBD2
J gene: TRBJ2-7
clone size: -
V gene: TRBV7-2
CDR3 protein: CASSSGLAAHYEQYF
CDR3 DNA: TGTGCCAGCAGCTCGGGACTAGCGGCCCACTACGAGCAGTACTTC

D gene: -
J gene: TRBJ1-3
clone size: once
V gene: TRBV29-1
CDR3 protein: CSVEKPPGNTIYF
CDR3 DNA: TGCAGCGTTGAAAAACCGCCGGGGAACACCATATATTTT

D gene: -
J gene: TRBJ2-5
clone size: -
V gene: TRBV27
CDR3 protein: CASSSAGRPKETQYF
CDR3 DNA: TGTGCCAGCAGTTCCGCGGGTAGACCTAAAGAGACCCAGTACTTC

D gene: -
J gene: TRBJ2-2
clone size: -
V gene: TRBV11-3
CDR3 protein: CASSLGRAYTGELFF
CDR3 DNA: TGTGCCAGCAGCTTAGGAAGGGCGTACACCGGGGAGCTGTTTTTT

D gene: -
J gene: TRBJ2-7
clone size: medium-sized
V gene: TRBV7-8
CDR3 protein: CASNLGPGYEQYF
CDR3 DNA: TGTGCCAGCAACTTAGGGCCGGGCTACGAGCAGTACTTC

D gene: -
J gene: TRBJ2-2
clone size: -
V gene: TRBV5-1
CDR3 protein: CASSLEEELFF
CDR3 DNA: TGCGCCAGCAGCTTGGAAGAGGAGCTGTTTTTT

D gene: -
J gene: TRBJ2-7
clone size: few
V gene: TRBV27
CDR3 protein: CASLLSHEQYF
CDR3 DNA: TGTGCCAGTCTCCTGAGTCACGAGCAGTACTTC